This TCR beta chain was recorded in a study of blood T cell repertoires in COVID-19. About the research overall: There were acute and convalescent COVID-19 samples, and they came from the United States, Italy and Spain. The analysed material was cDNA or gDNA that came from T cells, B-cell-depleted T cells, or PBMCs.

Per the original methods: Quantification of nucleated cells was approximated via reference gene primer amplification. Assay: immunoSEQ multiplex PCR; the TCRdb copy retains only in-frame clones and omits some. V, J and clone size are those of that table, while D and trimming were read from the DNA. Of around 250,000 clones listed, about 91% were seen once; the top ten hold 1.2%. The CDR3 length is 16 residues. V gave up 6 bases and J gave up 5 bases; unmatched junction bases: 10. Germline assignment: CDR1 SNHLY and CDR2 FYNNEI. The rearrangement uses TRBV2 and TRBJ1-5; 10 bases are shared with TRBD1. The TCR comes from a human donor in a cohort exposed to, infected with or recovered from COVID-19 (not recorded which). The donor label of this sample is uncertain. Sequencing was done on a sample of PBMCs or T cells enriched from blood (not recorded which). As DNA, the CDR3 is TGTGCCAGCAGACCAGGACAGGGGGGTAATTATCAGCCCCAGCATTTT. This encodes CASRPGQGGNYQPQHF.